This TCR beta chain is from a study of Ad26.COV2.S vaccination and SARS-CoV-2 variants. In the study overall: The vaccine Ad26.COV2.S was put into the muscle once, or twice with 56 days between.

This clone was found once. The protocol was immunoSEQ multiplex PCR, while the TCRdb copy is restricted to in-frame clones and leaves out a portion. The table has just over 350,000 clones, around 83% seen once. The treatment: some 20 received Ad26.COV2.S at low or high dose, single or two shots; about 5 received placebo; per-sample allocation not given. Sampling happened 63 days after the first vaccine or placebo injection. The CDR3 runs 12 residues. V dropped 0 bases and J dropped 9 bases, with 6 bases sitting between them. Germline values: CDR1 LGHDT, CDR2 YNNKEL (reference sequence). The gene calls are TRBV3-1 (or the pseudogene TRBV3-2) and TRBJ2-1; D unclear. The material sequenced was peripheral blood, taken in a trial of Ad26.COV2.S vaccine versus placebo. The source of this sequence is a person aged 18-60 years who received the Ad26.COV2.S COVID-19 vaccine or a placebo. DNA of the CDR3: TGTGCCAGCAGCCAAGATCCCAGTGAGCAGTTCTTC. Translation: CASSQDPSEQFF.